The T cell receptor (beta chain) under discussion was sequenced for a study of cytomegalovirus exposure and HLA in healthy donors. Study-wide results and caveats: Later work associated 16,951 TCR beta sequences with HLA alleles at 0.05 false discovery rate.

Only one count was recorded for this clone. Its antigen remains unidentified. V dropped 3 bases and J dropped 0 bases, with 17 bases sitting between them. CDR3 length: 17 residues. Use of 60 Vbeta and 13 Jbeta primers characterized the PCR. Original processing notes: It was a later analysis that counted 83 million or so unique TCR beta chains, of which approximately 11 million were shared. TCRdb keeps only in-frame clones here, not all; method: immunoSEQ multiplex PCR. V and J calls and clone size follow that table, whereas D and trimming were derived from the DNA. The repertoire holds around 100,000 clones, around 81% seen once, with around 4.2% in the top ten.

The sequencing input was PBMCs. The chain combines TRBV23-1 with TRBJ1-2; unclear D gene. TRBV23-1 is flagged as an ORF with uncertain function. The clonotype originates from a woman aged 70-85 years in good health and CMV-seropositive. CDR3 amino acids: CASSHLQTDSSNYGYTF. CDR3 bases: TGCGCCAGCAGTCACCTACAAACAGATTCCTCTAACTATGGCTACACCTTC.